This TCR beta chain was profiled in a study of monozygotic twins with inflammatory bowel disease. The study, taken as a whole, reports: For IBD, no single strong associated signal or clonotype was supported. IBD patients carried less diverse TCRbeta repertoires (inverse Simpson) than healthy co-twins. Some repertoire variability may stem from patients' differing immunosuppressive treatments. Versus healthy twins, IBD patients showed fewer clonotypes shared with others, especially with disease activity.

To note about this clonotype: Antigen: not known.

TCRdb re-analyzed the 5' RACE reads; it lists each CDR3 protein once, without DNA. Its table records fewer than 450,000 distinct CDR3 sequences. The CDR3 length is 13 residues. Germline CDR1 is SGHRS and CDR2 is YFSETQ. The V call is TRBV5-1, the J call TRBJ2-7; TCRdb proposes TRBD1, but this gene call is untestable without DNA. Sequenced sample: blood. The clonotype was recovered from a human donor with ulcerative colitis or Crohn's disease, or a healthy co-twin of an affected twin (not recorded which). This CDR3 is CASSPGGWYEQYF.